This T cell receptor beta chain appears in the sequencing data of a study of cytomegalovirus exposure and HLA in healthy donors. For the study at large: There were approximately 81 million unique TCRs (from HLA-typed donors) in an early data release.

Primers included in the PCR were 60 Vbeta and 13 Jbeta primers. Libraries were prepared by immunoSEQ multiplex PCR; TCRdb keeps only in-frame clonotypes and omits some of them. The table has about 120,000 clones, roughly 80% seen once. The donors gave bone marrow, and they were healthy. Trimming removed 0 bases from V and 6 bases from J; junction bases left unmatched: 6. This CDR3 contains 16 residues. Germline V gene lookup returns CDR1 SGDLS and CDR2 YYNGEE. V usage is TRBV9 and J usage is TRBJ1-2, with TRBD1 identical over 12 bases. This receptor was obtained from a male donor in good health and CMV-seropositive. The sequencing input was PBMCs. Here the CDR3 reads CASSVDGTGGPHGYTF. CDR3 nucleotide sequence: TGTGCCAGCAGCGTAGATGGGACAGGGGGCCCCCATGGCTACACCTTC.